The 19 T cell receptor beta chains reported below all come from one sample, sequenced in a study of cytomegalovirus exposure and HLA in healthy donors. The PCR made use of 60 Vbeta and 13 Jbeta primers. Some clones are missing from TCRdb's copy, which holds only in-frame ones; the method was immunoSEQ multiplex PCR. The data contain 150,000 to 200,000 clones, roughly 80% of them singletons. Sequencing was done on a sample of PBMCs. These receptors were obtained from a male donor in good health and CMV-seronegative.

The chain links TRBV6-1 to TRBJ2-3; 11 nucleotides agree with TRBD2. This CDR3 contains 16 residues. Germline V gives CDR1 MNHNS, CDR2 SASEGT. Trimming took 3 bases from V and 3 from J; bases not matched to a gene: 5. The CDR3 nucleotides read TGTGCCAGCAGTGACACCGGGACTAGCGGAACAGATACGCAGTATTTT. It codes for CASSDTGTSGTDTQYF.

CDR3 coding DNA: TGTGCCAGCAGCTTGGGGACTAGCGTCAGCACAGATACGCAGTATTTT. Protein: CASSLGTSVSTDTQYF. The chain is built from TRBV5-4 and TRBJ2-3, with TRBD2 matching 9 bases. Germline CDR1 and CDR2: SGHNT and YYREEE (reference sequence). This CDR3 region has 16 residues. Germline trimming cut 0 bases from V and 0 bases from J; bases unmatched to any gene: 2.

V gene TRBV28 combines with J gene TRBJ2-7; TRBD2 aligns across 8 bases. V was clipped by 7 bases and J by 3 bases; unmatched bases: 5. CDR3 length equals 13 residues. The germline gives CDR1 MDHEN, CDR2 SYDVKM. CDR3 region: CASIPSGSYEQYF. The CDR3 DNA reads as TGTGCCAGCATCCCCAGCGGGAGCTACGAGCAGTACTTC.

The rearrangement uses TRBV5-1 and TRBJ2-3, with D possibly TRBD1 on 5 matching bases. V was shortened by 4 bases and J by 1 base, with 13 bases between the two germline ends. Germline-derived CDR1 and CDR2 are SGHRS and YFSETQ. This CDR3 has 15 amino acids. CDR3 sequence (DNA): TGCGCCAGCAGCACAGGCCCTGGGGGCACAGATACGCAGTATTTT. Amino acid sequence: CASSTGPGGTDTQYF.

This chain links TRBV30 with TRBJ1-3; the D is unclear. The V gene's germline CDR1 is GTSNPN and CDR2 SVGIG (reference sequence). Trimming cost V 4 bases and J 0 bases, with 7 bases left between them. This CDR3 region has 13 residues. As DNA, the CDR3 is TGTGCCTGGATACAGAGCTCTGGAAACACCATATATTTT. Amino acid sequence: CAWIQSSGNTIYF.

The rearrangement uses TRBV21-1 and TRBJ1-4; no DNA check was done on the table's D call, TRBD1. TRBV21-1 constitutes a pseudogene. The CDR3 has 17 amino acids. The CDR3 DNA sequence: TGTGCCAGCAACCCCAAACGACCGACAGGGAACAATGAAAAACTGTTTTTT. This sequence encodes CASNPKRPTGNNEKLFF.

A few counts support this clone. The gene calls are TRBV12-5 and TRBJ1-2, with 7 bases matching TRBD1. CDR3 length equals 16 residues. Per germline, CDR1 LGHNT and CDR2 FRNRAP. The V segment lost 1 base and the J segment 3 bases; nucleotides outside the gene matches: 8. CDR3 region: CASGLARGDRDYGYTF. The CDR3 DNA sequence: TGTGCTAGTGGTTTGGCCCGGGGAGACAGGGACTATGGCTACACCTTC.

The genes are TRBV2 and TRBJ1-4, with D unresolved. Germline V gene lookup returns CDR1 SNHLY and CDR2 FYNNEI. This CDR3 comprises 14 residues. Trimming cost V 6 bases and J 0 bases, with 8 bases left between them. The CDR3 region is CASRITATNEKLFF. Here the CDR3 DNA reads TGTGCCAGCAGAATCACTGCAACTAATGAAAAACTGTTTTTT.

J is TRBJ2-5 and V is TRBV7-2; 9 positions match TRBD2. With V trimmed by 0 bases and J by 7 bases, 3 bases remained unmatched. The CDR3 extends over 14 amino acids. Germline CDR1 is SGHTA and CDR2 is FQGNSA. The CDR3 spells CASSLASGRRTQYF. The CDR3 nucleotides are TGTGCCAGCAGCTTAGCCAGCGGGAGGAGGACCCAGTACTTC.

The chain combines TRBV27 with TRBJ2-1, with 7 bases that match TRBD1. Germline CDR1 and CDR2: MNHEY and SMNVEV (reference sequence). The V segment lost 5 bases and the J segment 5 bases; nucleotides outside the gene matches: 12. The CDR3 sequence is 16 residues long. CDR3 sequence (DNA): TGTGCCAGCAGTGGGGTTTTCCCGGGACAGAACAATGAGCAGTTCTTC. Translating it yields CASSGVFPGQNNEQFF.

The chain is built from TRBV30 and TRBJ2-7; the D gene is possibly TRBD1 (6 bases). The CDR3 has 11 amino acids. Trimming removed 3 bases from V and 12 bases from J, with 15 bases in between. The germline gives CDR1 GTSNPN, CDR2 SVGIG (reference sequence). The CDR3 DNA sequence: TGTGCCTGGAGCTCAACAGGGTTGAGGTACTTC. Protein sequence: CAWSSTGLRYF.

In nucleotides, the CDR3 is TGCGCCAGCAGTCTCTCTACAGGGGGCGGTCGGGGCACTGAAGCTTTCTTT. This sequence encodes CASSLSTGGGRGTEAFF. The chain links TRBV23-1 to TRBJ1-1, with 9 nucleotides matching TRBD1. TRBV23-1 is flagged as an ORF with uncertain function. Losses at the gene ends were 4 bases for V and 4 bases for J; bases not matched to a gene: 13. The CDR3 sequence is 17 residues long.

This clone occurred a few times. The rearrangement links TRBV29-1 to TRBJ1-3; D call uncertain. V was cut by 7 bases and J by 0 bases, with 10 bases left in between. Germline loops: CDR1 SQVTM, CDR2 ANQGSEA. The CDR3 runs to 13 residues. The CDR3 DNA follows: TGCAGCGCCTCCCTTTCCTCTGGAAACACCATATATTTT. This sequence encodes CSASLSSGNTIYF.

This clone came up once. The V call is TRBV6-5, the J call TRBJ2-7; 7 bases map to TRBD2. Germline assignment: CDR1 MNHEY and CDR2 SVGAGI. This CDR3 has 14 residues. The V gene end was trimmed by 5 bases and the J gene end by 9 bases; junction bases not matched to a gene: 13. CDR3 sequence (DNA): TGTGCCAGCAGTGAGGAGAGGCGGAGGGAGGGGCAGTACTTC. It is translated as CASSEERRREGQYF.

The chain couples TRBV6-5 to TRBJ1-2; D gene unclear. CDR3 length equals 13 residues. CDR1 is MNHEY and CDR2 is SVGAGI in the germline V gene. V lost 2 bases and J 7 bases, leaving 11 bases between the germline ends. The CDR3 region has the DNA TGTGCCAGCAGTTACCCAGGCATGCCTGGCTACACCTTC. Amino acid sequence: CASSYPGMPGYTF.

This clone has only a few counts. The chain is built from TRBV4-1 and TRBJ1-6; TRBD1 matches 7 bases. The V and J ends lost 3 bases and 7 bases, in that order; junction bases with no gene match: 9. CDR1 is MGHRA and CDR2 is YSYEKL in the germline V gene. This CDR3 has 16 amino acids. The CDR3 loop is CASSQKEGATNSPLHF. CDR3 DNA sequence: TGCGCCAGCAGCCAGAAGGAGGGGGCGACGAATTCACCCCTCCACTTT.

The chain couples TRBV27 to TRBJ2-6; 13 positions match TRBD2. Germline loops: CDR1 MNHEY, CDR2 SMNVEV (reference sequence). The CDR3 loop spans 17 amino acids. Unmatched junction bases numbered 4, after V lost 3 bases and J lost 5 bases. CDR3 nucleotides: TGTGCCAGCAGTTTCCGACTAGCGGGAGGCCGGGCCAACGTCCTGACTTTC. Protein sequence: CASSFRLAGGRANVLTF.

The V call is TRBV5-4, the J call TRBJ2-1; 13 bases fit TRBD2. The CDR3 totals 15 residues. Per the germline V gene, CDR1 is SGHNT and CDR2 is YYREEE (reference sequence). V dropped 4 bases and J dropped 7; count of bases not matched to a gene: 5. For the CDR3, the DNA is TGTGCCAGCAGCCCGGGACTAGCGGGGAGAAATGAGCAGTTCTTC. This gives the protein CASSPGLAGRNEQFF.

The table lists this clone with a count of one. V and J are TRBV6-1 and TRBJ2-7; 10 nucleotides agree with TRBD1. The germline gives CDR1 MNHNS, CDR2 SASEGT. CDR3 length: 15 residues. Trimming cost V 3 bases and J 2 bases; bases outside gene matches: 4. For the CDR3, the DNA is TGTGCCAGCAGTGACCCGGGACAGGGGACCTACGAGCAGTACTTC. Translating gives CASSDPGQGTYEQYF.